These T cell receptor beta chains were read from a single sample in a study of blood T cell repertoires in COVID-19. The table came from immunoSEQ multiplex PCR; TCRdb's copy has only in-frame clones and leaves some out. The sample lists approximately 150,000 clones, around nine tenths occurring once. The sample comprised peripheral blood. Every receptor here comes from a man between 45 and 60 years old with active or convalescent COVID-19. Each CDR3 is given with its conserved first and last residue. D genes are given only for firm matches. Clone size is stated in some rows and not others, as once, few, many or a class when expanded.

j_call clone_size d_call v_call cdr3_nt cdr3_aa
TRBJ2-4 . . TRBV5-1 TGCGCCAGCAAGAATCACGTACTCGGACTAGCCAAAAACATTCAGTACTTC CASKNHVLGLAKNIQYF
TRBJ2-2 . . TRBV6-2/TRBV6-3 TGTGCCAGCAGTTACTCTTTAACAGGGGAGCTGTTTTTT CASSYSLTGELFF
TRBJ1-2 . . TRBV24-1 TGTGCCACCAGTGGCCGGCAAGCGGGCGGCTACACCTTC CATSGRQAGGYTF
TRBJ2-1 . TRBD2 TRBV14 TGTGCCAGCAGCCAAGAAACGTTCCGAATAGCGGGATCCGGCAATGAGCAGTTCTTC CASSQETFRIAGSGNEQFF
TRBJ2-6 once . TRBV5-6 TGTGCCAGCAGCCCTCCGGGACAAAGAACTGGGGCCAACGTCCTGACTTTC CASSPPGQRTGANVLTF
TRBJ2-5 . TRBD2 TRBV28 TGTGCCAGCAGTTCCCGGACTAGGGTCCAAGAGACCCAGTACTTC CASSSRTRVQETQYF
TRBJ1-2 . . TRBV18 TGTGCCAGCTCATCCAGCCGGGACAAATTCGGCTACACCTTC CASSSSRDKFGYTF
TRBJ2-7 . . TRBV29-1 TGCAGCGTGGGGAGTGGGCGGCTCTACGAGCAGTACTTC CSVGSGRLYEQYF
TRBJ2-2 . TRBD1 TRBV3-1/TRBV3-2 TGTGCCAGCAGCCAAGTGCAGGGGGCGCCCGGGGAGCTGTTTTTT CASSQVQGAPGELFF
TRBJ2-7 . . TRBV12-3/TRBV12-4 TGTGCCAGCAGTAGAGGAGGCGAGCAGTACTTC CASSRGGEQYF
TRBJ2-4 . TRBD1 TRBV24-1 TGTGCCACCAGTGATCCGCGGGGGACAGGGCCGAGCAAAAACATTCAGTACTTC CATSDPRGTGPSKNIQYF
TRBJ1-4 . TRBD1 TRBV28 TGTGCCAGCAGTCTACAGGGGGCGCTTGTAGAAAAACTGTTTTTT CASSLQGALVEKLFF
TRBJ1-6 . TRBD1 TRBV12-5 TGTGCTAGTGGTTTGACCAGACAGGGATGGAATTCACCCCTCCACTTT CASGLTRQGWNSPLHF
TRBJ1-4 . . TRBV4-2 TGTGCCAGCAGTCAGAGTCCCTCGGGGAAGACTAATGAAAAACTGTTTTTT CASSQSPSGKTNEKLFF
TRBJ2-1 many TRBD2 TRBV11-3 TGTGCCAGCAGTCCGAGGACTAGCGGGGGGGCAATCCCCAATGAGCAGTTCTTC CASSPRTSGGAIPNEQFF
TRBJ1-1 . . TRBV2 TGTGCCAGCAGTGAATTGTCCAGTCTGACTGAAGCTTTCTTT CASSELSSLTEAFF
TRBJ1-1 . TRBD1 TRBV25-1 TGTGCCAGCAGTGAAGGGACAGGGAGAACTGAAGCTTTCTTT CASSEGTGRTEAFF
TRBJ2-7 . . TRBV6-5 TGTGCCAGCAGTTCGTATGGGGGGATTTTGTCGTACGAGCAGTACTTC CASSSYGGILSYEQYF
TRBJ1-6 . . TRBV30 TGTGCCTGGTCTCCTAGACAGGACCTCTATAATTCACCCCTCCACTTT CAWSPRQDLYNSPLHF
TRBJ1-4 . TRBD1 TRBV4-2 TGTGCCAGCAGCCTCCTGACAGGGACTAATGAAAAACTGTTTTTT CASSLLTGTNEKLFF
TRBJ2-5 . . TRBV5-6 TGTGCCAGCAGCTGGTCGTCGTGGAGTTGGACCCAGTACTTC CASSWSSWSWTQYF
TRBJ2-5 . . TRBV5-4 TGTGCCAGCAGCCCGACGACTTACACCGGACAAGAGACCCAGTACTTC CASSPTTYTGQETQYF
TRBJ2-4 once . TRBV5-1 TGCGCCAGCAGCTTGAGACACGGTGAAGGGGTAGCCAAAAACATTCAGTACTTC CASSLRHGEGVAKNIQYF
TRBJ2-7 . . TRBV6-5 TGTGCCAGCAGTACGAGCTTCTACGAGCAGTACTTC CASSTSFYEQYF
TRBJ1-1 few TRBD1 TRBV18 TGTGCCAGCTCACCGACAGGGACTGAAGCTTTCTTT CASSPTGTEAFF
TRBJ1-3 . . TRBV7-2 TGTGCCAGCAGCTTAGCGCCGGGGTCGGGGGGCACCATATATTTT CASSLAPGSGGTIYF
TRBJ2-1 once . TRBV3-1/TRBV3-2 TGTGCCAGCAGCCAGGCGGCGGTGGGCAATGAGCAGTTCTTC CASSQAAVGNEQFF
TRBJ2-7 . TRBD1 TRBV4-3 TGCGCCAGCAGCCTTGGACAGGGGGACTCCTACGAGCAGTACTTC CASSLGQGDSYEQYF
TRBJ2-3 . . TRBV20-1 TGCAGTGCTTTCCACACAGATACGCAGTATTTT CSAFHTDTQYF
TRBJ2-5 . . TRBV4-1 TGCGCCAGCAGCCAAGGGGGCGGAGCCCCACAAGAGACCCAGTACTTC CASSQGGGAPQETQYF
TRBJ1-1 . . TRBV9 TGTGCCAGCAGCCAGGGACAAGCTAGTGAAGCTTTCTTT CASSQGQASEAFF
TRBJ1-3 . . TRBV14 TGTGCCAGCAGCGGTAGAGAGTGGAGAGGCGGAAACACCATATATTTT CASSGREWRGGNTIYF
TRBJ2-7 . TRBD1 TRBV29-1 TGCAGCGTTGGGCGGGACAGGGTAACGTACGAGCAGTACTTC CSVGRDRVTYEQYF
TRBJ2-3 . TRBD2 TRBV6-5 TGTGCCAGCATTCCTAGCGGGAGGGCCCCAGATACGCAGTATTTT CASIPSGRAPDTQYF
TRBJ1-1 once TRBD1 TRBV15 TGTGCCACCAGCAGGCCGGGACAGGTGAACACTGAAGCTTTCTTT CATSRPGQVNTEAFF
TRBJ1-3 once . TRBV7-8 TGTGCCAGCAGCCAGGACACAGGAAACACCATATATTTT CASSQDTGNTIYF
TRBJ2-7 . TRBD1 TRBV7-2 TGTGCCAGCAGCTTAAGGGCAGGGGGCGTCTACGAGCAGTACTTC CASSLRAGGVYEQYF
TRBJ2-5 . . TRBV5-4 TGTGCCAGCAGCTTTATCTCTCTTGAAGAGACCCAGTACTTC CASSFISLEETQYF
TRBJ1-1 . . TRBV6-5 TGTGCCAGCAGTTACGGAGATGAAGTGAACACTGAAGCTTTCTTT CASSYGDEVNTEAFF
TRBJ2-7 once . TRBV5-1 TGCGCCAGCAGCCGAGAAAGGACAGACTCCTACGAGCAGTACTTC CASSRERTDSYEQYF